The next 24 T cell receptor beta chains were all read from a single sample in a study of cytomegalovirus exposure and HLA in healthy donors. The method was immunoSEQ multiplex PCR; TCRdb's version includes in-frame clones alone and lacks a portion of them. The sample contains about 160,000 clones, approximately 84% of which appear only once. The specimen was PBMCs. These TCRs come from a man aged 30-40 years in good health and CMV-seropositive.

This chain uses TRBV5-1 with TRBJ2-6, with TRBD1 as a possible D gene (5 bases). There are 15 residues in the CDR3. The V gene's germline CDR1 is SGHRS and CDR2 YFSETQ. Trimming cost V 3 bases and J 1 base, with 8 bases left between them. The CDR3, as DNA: TGCGCCAGCAGCTACGACAGTTCTGGGGCCAACGTCCTGACTTTC. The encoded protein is CASSYDSSGANVLTF.

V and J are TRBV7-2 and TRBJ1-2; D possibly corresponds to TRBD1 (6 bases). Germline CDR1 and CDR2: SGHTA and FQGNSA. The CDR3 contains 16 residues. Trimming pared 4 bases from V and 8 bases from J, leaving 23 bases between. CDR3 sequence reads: CASSSRAGTPVGGYTF. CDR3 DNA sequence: TGTGCCAGCAGCTCACGAGCCGGGACACCCGTGGGAGGCTACACCTTC.

In nucleotides, the CDR3 is TGTGCCAGTAGTCCGGGACAGGGGTATGTTACGCAGTATTTT. Translating gives CASSPGQGYVTQYF. The chain links TRBV19 to TRBJ2-3, with TRBD1 matching 10 bases. J lost 8 bases, V lost 5 bases, and 7 bases had no gene match. The CDR3 sequence is 14 residues long. Germline V gene data show CDR1 as LNHDA and CDR2 as SQIVND (reference sequence).

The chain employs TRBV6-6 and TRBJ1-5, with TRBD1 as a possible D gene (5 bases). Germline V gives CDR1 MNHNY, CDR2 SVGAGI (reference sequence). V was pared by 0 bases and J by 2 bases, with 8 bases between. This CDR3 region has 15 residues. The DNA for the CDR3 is TGTGCCAGCAGTTACTCAGGCAGGGGCAATCAGCCCCAGCATTTT. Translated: CASSYSGRGNQPQHF.

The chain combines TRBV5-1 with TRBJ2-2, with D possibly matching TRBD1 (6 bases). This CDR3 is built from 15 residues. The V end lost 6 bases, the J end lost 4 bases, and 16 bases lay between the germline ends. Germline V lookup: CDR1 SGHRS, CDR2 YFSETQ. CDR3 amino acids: CASTPMGAGTGELFF. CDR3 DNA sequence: TGCGCCAGCACCCCCATGGGGGCGGGCACCGGGGAGCTGTTTTTT.

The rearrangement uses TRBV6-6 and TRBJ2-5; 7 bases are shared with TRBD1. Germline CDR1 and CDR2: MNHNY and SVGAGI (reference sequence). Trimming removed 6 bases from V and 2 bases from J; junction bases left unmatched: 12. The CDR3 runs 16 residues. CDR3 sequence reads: CASSISGTDFQETQYF. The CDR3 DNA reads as TGTGCCAGCAGCATCTCCGGGACAGACTTTCAAGAGACCCAGTACTTC.

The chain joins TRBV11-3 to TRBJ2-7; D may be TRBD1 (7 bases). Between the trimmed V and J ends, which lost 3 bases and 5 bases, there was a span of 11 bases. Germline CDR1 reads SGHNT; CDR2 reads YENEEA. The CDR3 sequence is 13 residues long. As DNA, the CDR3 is TGTGCCAGCAGCTTGCAGGGGGGCGACGAGCAGTACTTC. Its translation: CASSLQGGDEQYF.

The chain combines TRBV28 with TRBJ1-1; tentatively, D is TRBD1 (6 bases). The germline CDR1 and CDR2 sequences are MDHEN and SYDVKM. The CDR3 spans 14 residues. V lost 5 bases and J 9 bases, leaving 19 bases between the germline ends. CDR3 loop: CASSPYLRQAQAFF. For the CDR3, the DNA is TGTGCCAGCAGTCCCTACCTTCGACAGGCCCAAGCTTTCTTT.

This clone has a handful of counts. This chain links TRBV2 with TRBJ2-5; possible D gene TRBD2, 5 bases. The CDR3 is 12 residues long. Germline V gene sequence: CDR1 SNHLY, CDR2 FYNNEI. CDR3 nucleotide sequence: TGTGGATCGGTGCGGGACCAAGAGACCCAGTACTTC. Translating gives CGSVRDQETQYF.

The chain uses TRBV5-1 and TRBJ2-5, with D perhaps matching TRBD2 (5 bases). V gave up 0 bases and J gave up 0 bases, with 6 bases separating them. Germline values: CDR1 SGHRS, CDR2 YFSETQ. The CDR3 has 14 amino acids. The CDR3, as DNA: TGCGCCAGCAGCTTGGGAGGGAACCAAGAGACCCAGTACTTC. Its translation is CASSLGGNQETQYF. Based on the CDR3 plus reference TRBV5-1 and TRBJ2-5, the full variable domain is KAGVTQTPRYLIKTRGQQVTLSCSPISGHRSVSWYQQTPGQGLQFLFEYFSETQRNKGNFPGRFSGRQFSNSRSEMNVSTLELGDSALYLCASSLGGNQETQYFGPGTRLLVL.

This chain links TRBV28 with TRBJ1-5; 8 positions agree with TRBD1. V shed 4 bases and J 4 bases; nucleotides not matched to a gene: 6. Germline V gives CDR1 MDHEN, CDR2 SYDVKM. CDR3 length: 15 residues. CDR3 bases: TGTGCCAGCAGTTCCGTACAGGGGGATAATCAGCCCCAGCATTTT. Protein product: CASSSVQGDNQPQHF.

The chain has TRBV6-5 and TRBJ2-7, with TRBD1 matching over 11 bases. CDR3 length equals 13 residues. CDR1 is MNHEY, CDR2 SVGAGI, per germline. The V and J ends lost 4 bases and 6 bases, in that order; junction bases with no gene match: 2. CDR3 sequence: CASSSGTGGEQYF. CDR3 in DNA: TGTGCCAGCAGTTCCGGGACAGGGGGCGAGCAGTACTTC.

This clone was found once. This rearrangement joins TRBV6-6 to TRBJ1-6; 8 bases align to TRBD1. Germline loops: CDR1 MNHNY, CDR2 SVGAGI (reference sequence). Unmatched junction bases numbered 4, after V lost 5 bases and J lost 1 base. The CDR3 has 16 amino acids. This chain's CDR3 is CASSNGQGSYNSPLHF. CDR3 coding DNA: TGTGCCAGCAGTAACGGACAGGGTTCCTATAATTCACCCCTCCACTTT.

CDR3 amino acids: CASNGGVSNQPQHF. The CDR3 region has the DNA TGTGCCAGCAATGGGGGGGTGAGTAATCAGCCCCAGCATTTT. V and J are TRBV28 and TRBJ1-5; D is perhaps TRBD1 (5 bases). The length of the CDR3 is 14 residues. Germline V lookup: CDR1 MDHEN, CDR2 SYDVKM. V shed 7 bases and J shed 4 bases, with 14 bases lying between them.

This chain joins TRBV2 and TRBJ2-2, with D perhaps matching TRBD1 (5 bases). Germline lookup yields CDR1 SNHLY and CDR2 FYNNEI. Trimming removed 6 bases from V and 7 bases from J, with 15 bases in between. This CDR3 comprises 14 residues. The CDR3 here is CASRTVSYDGELFF. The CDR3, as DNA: TGTGCCAGCAGGACAGTGTCCTACGACGGGGAGCTGTTTTTT.

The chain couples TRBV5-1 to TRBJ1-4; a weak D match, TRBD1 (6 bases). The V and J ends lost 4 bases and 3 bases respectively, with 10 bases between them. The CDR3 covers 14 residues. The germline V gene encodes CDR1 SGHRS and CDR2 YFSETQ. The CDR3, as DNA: TGCGCCAGCAGCGACGGACAGCCTAATGAAAAACTGTTTTTT. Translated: CASSDGQPNEKLFF.

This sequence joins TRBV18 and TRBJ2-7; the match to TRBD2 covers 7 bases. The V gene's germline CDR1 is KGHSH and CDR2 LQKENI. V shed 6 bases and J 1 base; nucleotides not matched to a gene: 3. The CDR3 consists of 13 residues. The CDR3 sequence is CASSRETSYEQYF. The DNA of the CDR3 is TGTGCCAGCTCGCGGGAGACGTCCTACGAGCAGTACTTC.

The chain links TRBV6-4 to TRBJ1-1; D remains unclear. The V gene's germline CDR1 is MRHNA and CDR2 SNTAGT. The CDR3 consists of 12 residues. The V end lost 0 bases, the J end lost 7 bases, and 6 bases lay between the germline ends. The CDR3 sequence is CASSDSVGEAFF. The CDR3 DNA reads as TGTGCCAGCAGTGACTCGGTCGGTGAAGCTTTCTTT.

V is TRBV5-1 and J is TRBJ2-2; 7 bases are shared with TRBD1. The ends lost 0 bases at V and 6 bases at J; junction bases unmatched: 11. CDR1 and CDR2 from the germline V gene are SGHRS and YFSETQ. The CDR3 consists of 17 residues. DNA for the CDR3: TGCGCCAGCAGCTTGGCCTCGACAGGGCAAGGTCCCGGGGAGCTGTTTTTT. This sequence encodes CASSLASTGQGPGELFF.

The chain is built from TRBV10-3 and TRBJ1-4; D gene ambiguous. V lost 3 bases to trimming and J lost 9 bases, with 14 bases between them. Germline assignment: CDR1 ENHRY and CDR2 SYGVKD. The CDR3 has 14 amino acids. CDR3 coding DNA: TGTGCCATCAGTGATCAGGAGGGAGTGAAAAAACTGTTTTTT. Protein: CAISDQEGVKKLFF.

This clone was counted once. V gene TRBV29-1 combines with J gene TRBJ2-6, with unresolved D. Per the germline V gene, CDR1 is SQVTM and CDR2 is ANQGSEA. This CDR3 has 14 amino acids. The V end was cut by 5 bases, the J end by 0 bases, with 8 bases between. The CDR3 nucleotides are TGCAGCGTTCTGAGAGGCTCTGGGGCCAACGTCCTGACTTTC. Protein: CSVLRGSGANVLTF.

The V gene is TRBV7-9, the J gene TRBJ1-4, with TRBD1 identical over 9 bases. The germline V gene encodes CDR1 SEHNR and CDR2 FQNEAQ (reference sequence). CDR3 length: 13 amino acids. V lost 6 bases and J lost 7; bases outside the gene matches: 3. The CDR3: CASRPTGGEKLFF. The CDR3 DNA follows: TGTGCCAGCAGGCCGACAGGGGGTGAAAAACTGTTTTTT.

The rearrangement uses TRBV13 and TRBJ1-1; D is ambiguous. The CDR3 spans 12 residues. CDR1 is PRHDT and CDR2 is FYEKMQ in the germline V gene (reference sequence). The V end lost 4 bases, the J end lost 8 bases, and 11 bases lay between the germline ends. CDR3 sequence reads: CASSSWGAEAFF. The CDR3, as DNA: TGTGCCAGCAGCTCATGGGGAGCCGAAGCTTTCTTT.

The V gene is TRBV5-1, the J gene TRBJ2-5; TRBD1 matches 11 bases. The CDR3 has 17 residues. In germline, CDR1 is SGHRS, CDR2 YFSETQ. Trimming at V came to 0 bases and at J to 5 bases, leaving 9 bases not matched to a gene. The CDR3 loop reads CASSLVTADRGLETQYF. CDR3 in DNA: TGCGCCAGCAGCTTGGTGACAGCGGACAGGGGGCTGGAGACCCAGTACTTC.